This TCR beta chain was observed in a study of vaccination effects on CD4 cells after COVID-19. Of note for this clone: Its antigen is not known.

V was trimmed by 6 bases and J by 1 base, leaving 9 bases between them. Germline CDR1 is PRHDT and CDR2 is FYEKMQ (reference sequence). CDR3 length: 13 residues. Regarding the study as a whole: Few convalescent patients were studied, and early post-infection samples were lacking.

Sequencing followed a ViraFEST assay step that expanded antigen-specific CD4+ T cells with viral peptide pools. Cultured cells yielded isolated CD4+ T cells after 10 to 11 days. Two-dose BNT162b2 or mRNA-1273 vaccination was given to participants. Neither prior SARS-CoV-2 infection nor positive nucleocapsid antibodies were present in the vaccine recipients. Culturing of some 1.8 million PBMC per well took place with roughly 10 IU/ml IL-2 and around 10 ug/ml peptides. A half-volume exchange with IL-2 medium occurred on days 3 and 7. TCRdb's copy holds only in-frame clones and misses some; the assay was immunoSEQ multiplex PCR. The table includes about 66,000 clones, 76% detected once.

The rearrangement joins TRBV13 to TRBJ1-1; D is unclear. This clonotype was obtained from a human donor who received a COVID-19 vaccine. The sequencing here drew on CD4+ T cells from PBMCs cultured with HCoV-OC43 spike peptides, taken after COVID-19 vaccination. Subset denoted: HCoV-OC43 spike overlapping peptide pool stimulation. The chain's CDR3 is CASRAEGNTEAFF. The CDR3 DNA sequence: TGTGCCAGCAGGGCGGAGGGGAACACTGAAGCTTTCTTT.